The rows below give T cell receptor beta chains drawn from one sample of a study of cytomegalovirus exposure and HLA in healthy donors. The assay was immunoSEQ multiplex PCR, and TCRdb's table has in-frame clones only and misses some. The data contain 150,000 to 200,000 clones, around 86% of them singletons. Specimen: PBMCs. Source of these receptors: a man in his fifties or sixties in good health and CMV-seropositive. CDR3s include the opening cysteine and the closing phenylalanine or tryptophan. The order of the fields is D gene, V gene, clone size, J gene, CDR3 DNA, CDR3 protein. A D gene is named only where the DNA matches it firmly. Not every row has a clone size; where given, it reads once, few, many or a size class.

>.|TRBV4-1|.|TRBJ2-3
TGCGCCAGCAGCCAAAAGGACAGAACCACAGATACGCAGTATTTT
CASSQKDRTTDTQYF
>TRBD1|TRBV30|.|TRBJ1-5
TGTGCCTGGGCTACAGGGGGCATAAATCAGCCCCAGCATTTT
CAWATGGINQPQHF
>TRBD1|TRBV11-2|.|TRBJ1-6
TGTGCCAGCAGTCTCGGACAGGGATTGACACCCCTCCACTTT
CASSLGQGLTPLHF
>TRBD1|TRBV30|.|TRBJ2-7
TGTGCCTGGACCGACCGGGACAGGGTTTACTACGAGCAGTACTTC
CAWTDRDRVYYEQYF
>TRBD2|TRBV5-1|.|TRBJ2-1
TGCGCCAGCAGCTCTACTAGCGGGAGGAGCTCCTACAATGAGCAGTTCTTC
CASSSTSGRSSYNEQFF
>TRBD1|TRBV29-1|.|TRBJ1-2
TGCAGCGTTTACACCGGGACAGGGGCGCAAGGCTACACCTTC
CSVYTGTGAQGYTF
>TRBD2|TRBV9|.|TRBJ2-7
TGTGCCAGCAGCACCAACTCGGGGACTAGCGGGGGCTACGAGCAGTACTTC
CASSTNSGTSGGYEQYF
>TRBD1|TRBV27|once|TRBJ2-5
TGTGCCAGCGGGCAGGGGGCTCTAGAGACCCAGTACTTC
CASGQGALETQYF
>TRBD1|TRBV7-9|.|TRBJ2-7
TGTGCCAGCAGCTTAGTCAGACAGGGGACCCACGAGCAGTACTTC
CASSLVRQGTHEQYF
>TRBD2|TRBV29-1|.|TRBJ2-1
TGCAGCGTTATAGCGGGAGGGAGAAGGAATGAGCAGTTCTTC
CSVIAGGRRNEQFF
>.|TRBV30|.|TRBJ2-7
TGTGCCGGGTTCAGGGCAAAACCGGGACAAAGATACGAGCAGTACTTC
CAGFRAKPGQRYEQYF
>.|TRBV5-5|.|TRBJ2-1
TGTGCCAGCAGCTTGCAACCACCGGCGGTGAATGAGCAGTTCTTC
CASSLQPPAVNEQFF
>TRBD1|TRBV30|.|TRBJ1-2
TGTGCCTGGAGTGCACTAGACAGGGATAACTATGGCTACACCTTC
CAWSALDRDNYGYTF
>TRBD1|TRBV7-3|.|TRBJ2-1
TGTGCCAGCGCTGAGGGACAGAGCTCCTACAATGAGCAGTTCTTC
CASAEGQSSYNEQFF
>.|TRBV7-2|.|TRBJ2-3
TGTGCCAGCAGCTTTTCGGCGCAGTATTTT
CASSFSAQYF
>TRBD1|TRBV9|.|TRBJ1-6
TGTGCCAGCAGCGTAGGACAGGGGCTTAATTCACCCCTCCACTTT
CASSVGQGLNSPLHF
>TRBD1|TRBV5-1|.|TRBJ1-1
TGCGCCAGCAGCTTGGCCACGCAGGGGGGTGAAGCTTTCTTT
CASSLATQGGEAFF
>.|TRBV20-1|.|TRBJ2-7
TGCAGTGCTTTCAGGGCGGGAGAGCAGTACTTC
CSAFRAGEQYF
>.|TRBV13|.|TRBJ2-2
TGTGCCAGCAGCTTAGACCCCCGGGAGACCACCGGGGAGCTGTTTTTT
CASSLDPRETTGELFF
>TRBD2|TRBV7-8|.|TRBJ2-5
TGTGCCTCTCGGGAGACTAGCGGGAGGTGGGAGACCCAGTACTTC
CASRETSGRWETQYF
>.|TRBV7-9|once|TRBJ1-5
TGTGCCAGCAGCCCAGTCACAGGGTTTCAGCCCCAGCATTTT
CASSPVTGFQPQHF
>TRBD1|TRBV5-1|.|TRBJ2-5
TGCGCCAGCAGCTTAAACAGGGGTGGGGAGACCCAGTACTTC
CASSLNRGGETQYF
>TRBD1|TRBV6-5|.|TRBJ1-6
TGTGCCAGCAGTTACCGACAGGGTGGGAGACCCCTCCACTTT
CASSYRQGGRPLHF
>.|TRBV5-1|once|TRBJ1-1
TGCGCCAGCAGCTTGGCGGTCGGCAGGGTTAGTCGGAACACTGAAGCTTTCTTT
CASSLAVGRVSRNTEAFF
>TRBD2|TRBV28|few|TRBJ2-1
TGTGCCAGCAGCGGACTCCTCGCCCGACTAGCGGTCTTCAATGAGCAGTTCTTC
CASSGLLARLAVFNEQFF
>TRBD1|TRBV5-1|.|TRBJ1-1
TGCGCCAGCAGCTGGGATGGACAGGGGGGTGGCACTGAAGCTTTCTTT
CASSWDGQGGGTEAFF
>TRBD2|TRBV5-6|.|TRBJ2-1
TGTGCCAGCACCCAGCGGGACTCCTACAATGAGCAGTTCTTC
CASTQRDSYNEQFF
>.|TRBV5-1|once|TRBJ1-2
TGCGCCAGCAGCTCTATGAACTATGGCTACACCTTC
CASSSMNYGYTF
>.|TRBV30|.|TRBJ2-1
TGTGCCTGGAGTGTAGGCGGAGAGCAGTTCTTC
CAWSVGGEQFF
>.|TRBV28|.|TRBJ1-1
TGTGCCAGCAGTTTGGTCCAGGAAGCTTTCTTT
CASSLVQEAFF
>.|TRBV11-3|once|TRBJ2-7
TGTGCCAGCAGCTCCCGGGACAAGGCGGACGAGCAGTACTTC
CASSSRDKADEQYF
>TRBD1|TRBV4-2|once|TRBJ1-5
TGTGCCAGCAGCGACAGGGTTGGTCAGCCCCAGCATTTT
CASSDRVGQPQHF
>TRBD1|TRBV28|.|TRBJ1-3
TGTGCCAGCAGTTCACAGGGGTTCTCTGGAAACACCATATATTTT
CASSSQGFSGNTIYF
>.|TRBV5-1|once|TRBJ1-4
TGCGCCAGCAGCCCTCGGGAGGGGCCCGAACGTGAAAAACTGTTTTTT
CASSPREGPEREKLFF
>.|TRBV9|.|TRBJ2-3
TGTGCCAGCAGCGCAGGACTAACCCGTAGCACAGATACGCAGTATTTT
CASSAGLTRSTDTQYF
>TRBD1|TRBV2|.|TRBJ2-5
TGTGCCAGCAGGAGCAGGACAGGTTACGAGACCCAGTACTTC
CASRSRTGYETQYF
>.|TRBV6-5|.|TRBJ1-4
TGTGCCAGCAGGGAGGGGAGGGGTGAAAAACTGTTTTTT
CASREGRGEKLFF
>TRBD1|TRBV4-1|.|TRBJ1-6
TGCGCCAGCAGCCAAGTGCAACCGGGACAGGTGGCCCTCCACTTT
CASSQVQPGQVALHF
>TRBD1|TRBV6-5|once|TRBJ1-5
TGTGCCAGCAGCAACGGGACAGGCCCTGGGAAGCCCCAGCATTTT
CASSNGTGPGKPQHF
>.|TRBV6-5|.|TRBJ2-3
TGTGCCAGCAGTTACTCGGGGGGGGGCCCAGATACGCAGTATTTT
CASSYSGGGPDTQYF
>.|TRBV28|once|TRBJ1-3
TGTGCCAGCAGTTTACCTCTCGCGGGGCTAGGGGGAAACACCATATATTTT
CASSLPLAGLGGNTIYF
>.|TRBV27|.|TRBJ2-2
TGTGCCAGCAGTCCAATGACTAGAAACACCGGGGAGCTGTTTTTT
CASSPMTRNTGELFF
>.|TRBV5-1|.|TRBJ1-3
TGCGCCAGCAGCTCGGACAGCTCTGGAAACACCATATATTTT
CASSSDSSGNTIYF
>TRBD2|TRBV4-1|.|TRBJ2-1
TGCGCCAGGATCGAACTTACGGGACTAGCGGGCCAGAGCTCCTACAATGAGCAGTTCTTC
CARIELTGLAGQSSYNEQFF
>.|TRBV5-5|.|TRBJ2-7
TGTGCCAGCAGCAATACTCGCTACGAGCAGTACTTC
CASSNTRYEQYF
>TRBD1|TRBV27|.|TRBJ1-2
TGTGCCAGCAGTTTAAACCCCGGGACAGTAGACTATGGCTACACCTTC
CASSLNPGTVDYGYTF
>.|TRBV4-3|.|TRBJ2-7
TGCGCCAGCAGCCAGGACAGAACCTACGAGCAGTACTTC
CASSQDRTYEQYF
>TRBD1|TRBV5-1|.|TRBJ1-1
TGCGCCAGCAGCTTGACAGGGGGGAGCACTGAAGCTTTCTTT
CASSLTGGSTEAFF
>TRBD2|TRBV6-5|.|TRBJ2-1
TGTGCCAGCAGTTACGGGGGGGGAAACTCCTACAATGAGCAGTTCTTC
CASSYGGGNSYNEQFF
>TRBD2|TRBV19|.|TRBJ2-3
TGTGCCAGTAGTATAACCGGGACTAGCGGGGGCACAGATACGCAGTATTTT
CASSITGTSGGTDTQYF
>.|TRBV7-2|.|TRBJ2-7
TGTGCCAGCAGCTTGGACAGATACTACGAGCAGTACTTC
CASSLDRYYEQYF
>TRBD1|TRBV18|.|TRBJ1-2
TGTGCCAGCTCACAGGGACAGGGGGCCGGCTACACCTTC
CASSQGQGAGYTF
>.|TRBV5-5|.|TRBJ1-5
TGTGCCAGCAGCTTGTGGCCAGGTAGCAATCAGCCCCAGCATTTT
CASSLWPGSNQPQHF
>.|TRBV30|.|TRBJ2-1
TGTGCCTGGAGTGTGTCTCACAATGAGCAGTTCTTC
CAWSVSHNEQFF
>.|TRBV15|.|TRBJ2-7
TGTGCCACCAGCACCAGACAGACTAGCTCCTACGAGCAGTACTTC
CATSTRQTSSYEQYF
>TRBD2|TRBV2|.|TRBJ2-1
TGTGCCAGCAGTGAAGGCCTAGCGGGAGGGGATGAGCAGTTCTTC
CASSEGLAGGDEQFF
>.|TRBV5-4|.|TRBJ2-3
TGTGCCAGCAGCTTAGGAGGGCAGACGGTTAGGCAGTATTTT
CASSLGGQTVRQYF
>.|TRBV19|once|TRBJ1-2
TGTGCCAGTAGACTAGGAGCCGGAATACTTAACTATGGCTACACCTTC
CASRLGAGILNYGYTF
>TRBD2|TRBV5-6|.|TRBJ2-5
TGTGCCAGCAGCATCGGACTAGCGGGGGGGCAAGAGACCCAGTACTTC
CASSIGLAGGQETQYF